This T cell receptor beta chain was sequenced for a study of blood T cell repertoires in COVID-19. Study context: The United States, Italy and Spain provided the acute and convalescent COVID-19 samples.

This clone was detected once. The CDR3 has 13 residues. V gave up 2 bases and J gave up 1 base, with 6 bases separating them. Germline V gives CDR1 SGHDT, CDR2 YYEEEE. Enrolled during active infection, Seattle patients were then followed longitudinally. Authors' processing steps: Researchers report that nucleated cell counts were estimated from reference gene primer amplification. TCRdb keeps only in-frame clones here, not all; method: immunoSEQ multiplex PCR. The V and J calls and clone size were taken over from that table, and D and trimming were inferred from the DNA. In the table there are more than 150,000 clones, 81% of which are singletons.

This chain connects TRBV5-6 to TRBJ2-5; D may be TRBD2 (5 bases). This clonotype was sampled from a woman older than 75 with COVID-19, enrolled during active disease. Sequenced sample: peripheral blood. The chain's CDR3 is CASSFGVQETQYF. Written as DNA, the CDR3 is TGTGCCAGCAGCTTCGGGGTCCAAGAGACCCAGTACTTC.